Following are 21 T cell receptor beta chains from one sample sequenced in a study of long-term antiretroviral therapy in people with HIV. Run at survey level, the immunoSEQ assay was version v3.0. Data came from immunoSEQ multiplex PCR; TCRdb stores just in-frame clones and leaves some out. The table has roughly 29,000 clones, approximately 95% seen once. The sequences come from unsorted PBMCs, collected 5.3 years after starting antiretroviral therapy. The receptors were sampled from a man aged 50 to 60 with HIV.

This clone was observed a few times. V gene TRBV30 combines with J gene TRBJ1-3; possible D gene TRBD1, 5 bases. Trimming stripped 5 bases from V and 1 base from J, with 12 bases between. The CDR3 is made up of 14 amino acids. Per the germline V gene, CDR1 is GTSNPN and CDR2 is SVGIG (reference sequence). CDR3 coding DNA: TGTGCCTGGGCGGGCGAGGGGTCTGGAAACACCATATATTTT. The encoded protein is CAWAGEGSGNTIYF.

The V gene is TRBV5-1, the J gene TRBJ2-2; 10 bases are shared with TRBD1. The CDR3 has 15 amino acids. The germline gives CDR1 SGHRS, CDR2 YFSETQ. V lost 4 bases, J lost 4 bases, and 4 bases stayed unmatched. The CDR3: CASSPGTGATGELFF. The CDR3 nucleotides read TGCGCCAGCAGCCCCGGGACAGGGGCCACCGGGGAGCTGTTTTTT.

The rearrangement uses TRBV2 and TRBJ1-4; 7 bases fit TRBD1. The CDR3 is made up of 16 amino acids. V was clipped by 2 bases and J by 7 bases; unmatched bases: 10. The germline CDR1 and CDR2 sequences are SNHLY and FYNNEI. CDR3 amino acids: CASSESVQGGREKLFF. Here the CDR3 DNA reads TGTGCCAGCAGTGAAAGTGTGCAGGGGGGGCGTGAAAAACTGTTTTTT.

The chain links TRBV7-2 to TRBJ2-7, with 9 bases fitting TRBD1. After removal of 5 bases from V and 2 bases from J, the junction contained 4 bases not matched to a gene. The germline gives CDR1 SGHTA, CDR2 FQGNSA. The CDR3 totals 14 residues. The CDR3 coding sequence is TGTGCCAGCAGCCCGGGACAGGGAGCCTACGAGCAGTACTTC. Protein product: CASSPGQGAYEQYF.

The CDR3 coding sequence is TGTGCCAGCAGCCCATTGACAGGGGTCGGGGAAAAACTGTTTTTT. Protein: CASSPLTGVGEKLFF. The V call is TRBV7-8, the J call TRBJ1-4; 8 bases align to TRBD1. Looked up from germline, CDR1 is SGHVS and CDR2 is FQNEAQ. The V segment lost 5 bases and the J segment 8 bases; nucleotides outside the gene matches: 10. CDR3 length equals 15 residues. The variable domain in full, with the rest retrieved from reference TRBV7-8 and TRBJ1-4, is GAGVSQSPRYKVAKRGQDVALRCDPISGHVSLFWYQQALGQGPEFLTYFQNEAQLDKSGLPSDRFFAERPEGSVSTLKIQRTQQEDSAVYLCASSPLTGVGEKLFFGSGTQLSVL.

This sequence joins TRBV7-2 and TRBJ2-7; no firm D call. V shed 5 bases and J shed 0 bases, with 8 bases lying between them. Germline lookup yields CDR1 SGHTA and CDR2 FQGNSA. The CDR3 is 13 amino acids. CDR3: CASSPPSSYEQYF. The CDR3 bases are TGTGCCAGCAGCCCCCCTAGCTCCTACGAGCAGTACTTC.

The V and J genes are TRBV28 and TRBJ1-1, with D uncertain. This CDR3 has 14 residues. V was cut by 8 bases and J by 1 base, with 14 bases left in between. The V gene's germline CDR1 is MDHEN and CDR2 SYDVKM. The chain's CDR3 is CASPPRTGNTEAFF. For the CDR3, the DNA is TGTGCCAGCCCACCTAGGACGGGGAACACTGAAGCTTTCTTT.

CDR3 in amino acids: CASSLGGDTNTGELFF. The CDR3 DNA reads TGTGCCAGCAGCTTAGGAGGGGACACTAACACCGGGGAGCTGTTTTTT. The V gene is TRBV4-2, the J gene TRBJ2-2; D is perhaps TRBD1 or TRBD2 (6 bases each). There are 16 residues in the CDR3. With 5 bases removed from V and 2 bases from J, the gap between germline ends came to 15 bases. CDR1 is LGHNA and CDR2 is YNFKEQ in the germline V gene.

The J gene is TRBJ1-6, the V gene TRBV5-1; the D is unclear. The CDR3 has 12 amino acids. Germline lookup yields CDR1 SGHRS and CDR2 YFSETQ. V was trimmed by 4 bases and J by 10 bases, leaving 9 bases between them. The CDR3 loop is CASSPEGSPLHF. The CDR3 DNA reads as TGCGCCAGCAGCCCAGAAGGCTCACCCCTCCACTTT.

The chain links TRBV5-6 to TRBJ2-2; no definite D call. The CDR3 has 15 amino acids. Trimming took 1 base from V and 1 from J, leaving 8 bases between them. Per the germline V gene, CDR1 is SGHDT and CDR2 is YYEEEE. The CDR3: CASSLSPENTGELFF. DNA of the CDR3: TGTGCCAGCAGCTTGTCCCCAGAGAACACCGGGGAGCTGTTTTTT.

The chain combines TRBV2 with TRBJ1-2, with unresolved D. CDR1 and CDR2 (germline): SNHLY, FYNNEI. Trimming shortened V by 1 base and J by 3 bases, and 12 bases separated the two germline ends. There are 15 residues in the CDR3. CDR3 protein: CASSEETLLDYGYTF. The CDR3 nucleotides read TGTGCCAGCAGTGAAGAAACTCTGCTTGACTATGGCTACACCTTC.

The CDR3 sequence: CASSVGAGVTGELFF. The CDR3 nucleotides read TGTGCCAGCAGCGTAGGGGCGGGGGTCACCGGGGAGCTGTTTTTT. V and J are TRBV9 and TRBJ2-2, with 7 bases fitting TRBD2. The germline gives CDR1 SGDLS, CDR2 YYNGEE. This CDR3 comprises 15 residues. J was trimmed by 4 bases and V by 0 bases; bases with no gene match: 3.

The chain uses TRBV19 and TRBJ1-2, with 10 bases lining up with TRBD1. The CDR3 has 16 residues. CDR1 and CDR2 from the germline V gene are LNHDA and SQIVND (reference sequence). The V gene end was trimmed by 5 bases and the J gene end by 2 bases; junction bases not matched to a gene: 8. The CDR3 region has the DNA TGTGCCAGTAGTCCCGGACAGGGGGGTTTAAACTATGGCTACACCTTC. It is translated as CASSPGQGGLNYGYTF. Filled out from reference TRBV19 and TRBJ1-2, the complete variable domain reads DGGITQSPKYLFRKEGQNVTLSCEQNLNHDAMYWYRQDPGQGLRLIYYSQIVNDFQKGDIAEGYSVSREKKESFPLTVTSAQKNPTAFYLCASSPGQGGLNYGYTFGSGTRLTVV.

CDR3 DNA sequence: TGTGCCAGCAGTTGGCAGGGCCTGAACACTGAAGCTTTCTTT. This codes for CASSWQGLNTEAFF. The chain recombines TRBV28 with TRBJ1-1; possibly TRBD1 for D (5 bases). The CDR3 covers 14 residues. The V end lost 4 bases, the J end lost 0 bases, and 9 bases lay between the germline ends. CDR1 is MDHEN and CDR2 is SYDVKM in the germline V gene.

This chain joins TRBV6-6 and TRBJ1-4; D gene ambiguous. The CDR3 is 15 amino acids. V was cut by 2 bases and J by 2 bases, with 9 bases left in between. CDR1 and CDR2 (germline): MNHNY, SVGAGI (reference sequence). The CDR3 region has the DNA TGTGCCAGCAGTTACGGAGGTTTCACTAATGAAAAACTGTTTTTT. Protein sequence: CASSYGGFTNEKLFF.

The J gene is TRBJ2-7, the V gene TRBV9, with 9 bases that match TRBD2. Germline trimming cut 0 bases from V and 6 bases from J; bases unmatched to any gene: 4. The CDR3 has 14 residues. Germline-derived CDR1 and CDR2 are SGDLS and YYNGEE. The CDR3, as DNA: TGTGCCAGCAGCGTAGGTCTAGCGGGAACCGAGCAGTACTTC. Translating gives CASSVGLAGTEQYF.

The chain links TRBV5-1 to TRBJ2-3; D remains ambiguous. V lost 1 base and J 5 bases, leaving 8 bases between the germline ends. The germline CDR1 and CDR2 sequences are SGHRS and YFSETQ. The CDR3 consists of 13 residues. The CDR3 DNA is TGCGCCAGCAGCTTGTATCCAGGAGATACGCAGTATTTT. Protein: CASSLYPGDTQYF.

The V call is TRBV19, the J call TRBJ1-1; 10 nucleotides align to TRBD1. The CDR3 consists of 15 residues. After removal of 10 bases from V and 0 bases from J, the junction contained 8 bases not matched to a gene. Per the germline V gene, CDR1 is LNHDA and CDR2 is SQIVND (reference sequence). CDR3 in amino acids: CATRDRGNLNTEAFF. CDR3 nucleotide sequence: TGTGCCACCCGGGACAGGGGCAACTTGAACACTGAAGCTTTCTTT.

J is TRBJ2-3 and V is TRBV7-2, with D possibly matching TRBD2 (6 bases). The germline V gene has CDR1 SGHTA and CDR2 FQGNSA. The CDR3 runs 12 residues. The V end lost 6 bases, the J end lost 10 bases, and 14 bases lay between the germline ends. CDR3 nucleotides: TGTGCCAGCAGGCTCCTCACTAGCCCGCAGTATTTT. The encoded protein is CASRLLTSPQYF.

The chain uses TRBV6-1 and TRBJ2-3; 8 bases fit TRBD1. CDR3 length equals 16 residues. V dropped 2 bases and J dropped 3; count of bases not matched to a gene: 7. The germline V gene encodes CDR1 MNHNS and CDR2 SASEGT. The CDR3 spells CASSEWAGGKTDTQYF. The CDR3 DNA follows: TGTGCCAGCAGTGAATGGGCAGGGGGCAAGACAGATACGCAGTATTTT.

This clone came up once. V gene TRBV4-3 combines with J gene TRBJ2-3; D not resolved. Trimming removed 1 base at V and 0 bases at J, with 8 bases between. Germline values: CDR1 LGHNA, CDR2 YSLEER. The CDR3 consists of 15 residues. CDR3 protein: CASSQGGTSTDTQYF. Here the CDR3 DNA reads TGCGCCAGCAGCCAAGGAGGTACTAGCACAGATACGCAGTATTTT.